This TCR beta chain stems from a study of blood T cells in healthy people across ages. About the study: Template switching recovered approximately one barcoded beta molecule for every two T cells.

Donation came from healthy Caucasian individuals in Russia who were aged about 6 to 95. Extractions gave at least 5 micrograms of total RNA per sample. The CDR3 length is 16 residues. The junction had 9 bases not matched to a gene; V was cut back by 0 bases and J by 5 bases. In germline, CDR1 is DFQATT, CDR2 SNEGSKA (reference sequence). Sample-barcoded 5' priming and a J-beta primer mix drove a second PCR of roughly 6 to 12 cycles. In TCRdb, the 5' RACE reads were re-called with MiXCR into one record per CDR3 protein. The sample shows about 1.4 million distinct CDR3 sequences, 55% to 75% of them seen only once.

The chain couples TRBV20-1 to TRBJ2-5, with 10 bases identical to TRBD2. This TCR was recovered from a young man in good health. The sequenced sample was blood. The CDR3 DNA reads as TGCAGTGCTAGAGATCGGTCTAGCGGGAGCCTGGAGACCCAGTACTTC. This codes for CSARDRSSGSLETQYF.